Following are 16 T cell receptor beta chains from one sample sequenced in a study of T cell repertoires and HLA-DP antigens (dated by TCRdb to the late 2010s). Library creation used the immunoSEQ multiplex PCR assay. This is the immuneACCESS table as TCRdb keeps it, with only in-frame sequences that have V and J called. A part of the clones is gone; compared with another copy, unresolved V genes explain less than half, and the rest is unexplained. Across this sample there are about 110,000 clones, with 92% seen only once. The ten top clones hold 0.27% of the sample. These receptors' targets are unknown. Sequences were obtained from CD4+ T cells from PBMCs. The origin of the receptors is a woman aged 18-35 years in good health and CMV-seronegative.

The chain links TRBV7-2 to TRBJ1-6; TRBD1 might be the D (6 bases). The V end was cut by 3 bases, the J end by 6 bases, with 12 bases between. The CDR3 is 15 amino acids. Germline values: CDR1 SGHTA, CDR2 FQGNSA. As DNA, the CDR3 is TGTGCCAGCAGCTTCACGACAGGCCCTAATTCACCCCTCCACTTT. Its translation: CASSFTTGPNSPLHF.

This chain uses TRBV7-8 with TRBJ1-4; the D is unclear. V lost 4 bases and J 7 bases, leaving 7 bases between the germline ends. This CDR3 has 12 amino acids. The germline CDR1 and CDR2 sequences are SGHVS and FQNEAQ. The CDR3 spells CASSSLGEKLFF. The CDR3 bases are TGTGCCAGCAGCTCCCTCGGTGAAAAACTGTTTTTT.

The V call is TRBV28, the J call TRBJ1-2; no clear D. Germline V gene lookup returns CDR1 MDHEN and CDR2 SYDVKM. Trimming took 6 bases from V and 5 from J, leaving 19 bases between them. The CDR3 covers 15 residues. This CDR3 reads CASSRPSGPPYGYTF. CDR3 coding DNA: TGTGCCAGCAGCCGACCCTCAGGCCCCCCTTATGGCTACACCTTC.

The chain recombines TRBV15 with TRBJ1-3; D uncertain. Trimming pared 0 bases from V and 1 base from J, leaving 7 bases between. CDR1 and CDR2 (germline): LNHNV, YYDKDF (reference sequence). The CDR3 covers 15 residues. The CDR3 DNA is TGTGCCACCAGCAGAGATAGCGGGTCTGGAAACACCATATATTTT. Its protein is CATSRDSGSGNTIYF.

The chain has TRBV20-1 and TRBJ1-1; D is ambiguous. The germline V and J ends were trimmed by 1 base and 7 bases, with 7 bases remaining between them. The CDR3 is made up of 11 amino acids. CDR1 and CDR2 (germline): DFQATT, SNEGSKA (reference sequence). The CDR3 reads CSARAGVEAFF. In DNA, the CDR3 is TGCAGTGCTAGAGCTGGGGTTGAAGCTTTCTTT.

The chain couples TRBV28 to TRBJ1-5; D call uncertain. Trimming took off 1 base at V and 5 bases at J, with 6 bases between the two ends. The germline CDR1 and CDR2 sequences are MDHEN and SYDVKM. The CDR3 totals 13 residues. The CDR3, as DNA: TGTGCCAGCAGTTTATTACACGATCAGCCCCAGCATTTT. This encodes CASSLLHDQPQHF.

V gene TRBV6-1 combines with J gene TRBJ2-1; TRBD2 matches at 7 bases. The CDR3 sequence is 13 residues long. V dropped 7 bases and J dropped 6; count of bases not matched to a gene: 6. Germline V gives CDR1 MNHNS, CDR2 SASEGT. DNA for the CDR3: TGTGCCAGCAAAGGGCGGGGGACCAATGAGCAGTTCTTC. This codes for CASKGRGTNEQFF.

The table lists this clone with a count of one. The chain carries TRBV7-2 and TRBJ1-4; no definite D call. The CDR3 contains 11 residues. Trimming removed 2 bases from V and 7 bases from J, with 2 bases in between. In germline, CDR1 is SGHTA, CDR2 FQGNSA. CDR3 in amino acids: CASSLTEKLFF. CDR3 nucleotide sequence: TGTGCCAGCAGCTTAACTGAAAAACTGTTTTTT.

This clone was counted once. This chain joins TRBV28 and TRBJ2-2, with 8 bases identical to TRBD2. The ends lost 3 bases at V and 2 bases at J; junction bases unmatched: 2. Germline assignment: CDR1 MDHEN and CDR2 SYDVKM. This CDR3 contains 15 residues. CDR3 loop: CASSFGGENTGELFF. The DNA of the CDR3 is TGTGCCAGCAGTTTCGGGGGGGAAAACACCGGGGAGCTGTTTTTT.

The V gene is TRBV11-2, the J gene TRBJ2-3; D might be TRBD2 (5 bases). The V gene lost 4 bases and the J gene lost 0 bases, with 11 bases spanning the gap. Per the germline V gene, CDR1 is SGHAT and CDR2 is FQNNGV. This CDR3 has 15 amino acids. CDR3 nucleotide sequence: TGTGCCAGCAGCTCCTTGGGGAGTAGCACAGATACGCAGTATTTT. Translating gives CASSSLGSSTDTQYF.

This chain uses TRBV6-6 with TRBJ2-5; no clear D gene. V was pared by 7 bases and J by 7 bases, with 16 bases between. Looked up from germline, CDR1 is MNHNY and CDR2 is SVGAGI (reference sequence). This CDR3 is built from 13 residues. In DNA, the CDR3 is TGTGCCAGCATGGCCGACACCCTGGGGACCCAGTACTTC. It encodes CASMADTLGTQYF.

V usage is TRBV18 and J usage is TRBJ1-2; 8 nucleotides line up with TRBD1. Looked up from germline, CDR1 is KGHSH and CDR2 is LQKENI. V shed 3 bases, J shed 4 bases, and the junction held 7 bases outside the gene matches. The CDR3 is 15 residues long. Here the CDR3 DNA reads TGTGCCAGCTCACCGGTAGAACAGGGGGGCTATGGCTACACCTTC. It specifies CASSPVEQGGYGYTF.

The chain has TRBV6-6 and TRBJ1-1, with D unclear. V was shortened by 2 bases and J by 6 bases, with 7 bases between the two germline ends. Looked up from germline, CDR1 is MNHNY and CDR2 is SVGAGI (reference sequence). The CDR3 spans 12 residues. CDR3 DNA sequence: TGTGCCAGCAGTTACAATTGGCCTGAAGCTTTCTTT. This encodes CASSYNWPEAFF.

V usage is TRBV30 and J usage is TRBJ2-2; no clear D. The CDR3 has 12 amino acids. V lost 0 bases and J lost 8, with 7 bases in between. Looked up from germline, CDR1 is GTSNPN and CDR2 is SVGIG (reference sequence). CDR3 amino acids: CAWSVRFGELFF. In DNA, the CDR3 is TGTGCCTGGAGTGTACGTTTTGGGGAGCTGTTTTTT.

V is TRBV18 and J is TRBJ2-2; no reliable D call. The length of the CDR3 is 14 residues. Trimming removed 2 bases at V and 7 bases at J, with 11 bases between. Germline V lookup: CDR1 KGHSH, CDR2 LQKENI. The CDR3 is CASSPGMSIGELFF. In DNA, the CDR3 is TGTGCCAGCTCACCAGGGATGAGTATCGGGGAGCTGTTTTTT.

This clone appeared a few times. This chain links TRBV18 with TRBJ2-6, with TRBD1 matching over 12 bases. This CDR3 is 17 amino acids long. Trimming removed 5 bases from V and 2 bases from J; junction bases left unmatched: 4. Per the germline V gene, CDR1 is KGHSH and CDR2 is LQKENI. In DNA, the CDR3 is TGTGCCAGCTCAACCGGGACAGGGGGCCCTGGGGCCAACGTCCTGACTTTC. It encodes CASSTGTGGPGANVLTF.